This T cell receptor (beta chain) was recorded in a study of blood T cell repertoires in COVID-19. CDR1 and CDR2 (germline): MRHNA, SNTAGT. Trimming pared 3 bases from V and 5 bases from J, leaving 10 bases between. This CDR3 comprises 13 residues. Clones were read by immunoSEQ multiplex PCR, and TCRdb kept only the in-frame ones, dropping some. The data hold roughly 280,000 clones, with around 93% observed a single time. This receptor was obtained from a man between 35 and 55 years old who had been exposed to COVID-19. V usage is TRBV6-4 and J usage is TRBJ1-1; D is ambiguous. The sequenced sample consisted of PBMCs or T cells enriched from blood (not recorded which). The CDR3 DNA reads TGTGCCAGCAGTGATTCGGGTGGAACTGAAGCTTTCTTT. Translated, it gives CASSDSGGTEAFF.